This T cell receptor (beta chain) stems from a study of CD8+ T cells in alopecia areata. Study-wide context: For the treated group, dosing was oral tofacitinib at 5 to 10 mg twice daily. Scoring of treated patients' severity used the percentage of affected scalp area.

RNA was extracted and reverse transcribed into cDNA as the sequencing template. Clones were sequenced by immunoSEQ multiplex PCR, and TCRdb holds only the in-frame ones, with some missing. Here the sample spans some 150,000 clones, about 59% being singletons. Treatment given: oral pan-JAK inhibitor, 5-10 mg twice daily. This clone was detected only once. The antigen is unknown. Notes on the study in general: Patients shared TCRs less clearly than mice did, possibly for HLA-related reasons. Having just one nonresponder leaves the connection between baseline CD8+ expansion and response unresolved.

The ends were cut back, 10 bases at V and 4 bases at J, with 17 bases in the middle. In germline, CDR1 is SGDLS, CDR2 YYNGEE. The CDR3 covers 13 residues. This chain links TRBV9 with TRBJ1-1; D is ambiguous. The sequence was obtained from a human donor with alopecia areata. Here the sequenced sample was CD8+ T cells sorted from blood, taken at week 4, from a patient treated with tofacitinib. As DNA, the CDR3 is TGTGCCGGATCCCCCGGATGGGGCACTGAAGCTTTCTTT. Translating gives CAGSPGWGTEAFF.